This T cell receptor (beta chain) emerged from a study of beta chain features in type 1 diabetes. The wider study: Age, gender and cell yields were alike across patients and healthy donors.

The single heparinised draw taken from each donor contained around 100 mL of blood on average. Central memory, naive, regulatory and stem cell-like memory CD4+ cells were sorted by CD45RO/CCR7/CD25/CD127/CD95/CD27. Expressed TCRB transcripts were sequenced, since all the RNA that had been isolated was reverse transcribed. Data came from immunoSEQ multiplex PCR; TCRdb stores just in-frame clones and leaves some out. The sample yields some 150,000 clones, roughly 50% seen once. The study's findings and limits: Researchers reported that naive, central memory and Treg TCRB repertoires appeared more similar in patients than in healthy donors.

A note on this clone: Its antigen is undetermined.

The germline V gene encodes CDR1 SGDLS and CDR2 YYNGEE. The V and J ends lost 0 bases and 6 bases respectively, with 9 bases between them. CDR3 length: 14 residues. Sequencing used Tregs from blood. V and J are TRBV9 and TRBJ1-4; weak D call: TRBD1 (6 bases). This clonotype originated in a man aged 18 to 30 in good health. The CDR3 sequence is CASSVEGGYEKLFF. The CDR3 DNA follows: TGTGCCAGCAGCGTAGAGGGGGGGTATGAAAAACTGTTTTTT.